This record covers a single T cell receptor (beta chain). Time point: persistent/refractory GD, antithyroid drugs over 5 years with positive TRAb. Preparation of the TCR library used RNA extracted from PBMCs. The patients were drawn from one endocrinology department in Xi'an, China. EDTA tubes collected nine milliliters of peripheral blood. The data were obtained in a study of regulatory T cells in long-lasting Graves disease. The germline gives CDR1 MNHNS, CDR2 SASEGT. This CDR3 contains 18 residues. V was cut by 5 bases and J by 1 base, with 21 bases left in between. CDR3 regions were amplified by Arm-PCR using iRepertoire HTBI primers to build TCR beta libraries. Each CDR3 protein is one row after TCRdb ran MiXCR on the multiplex PCR reads. The sample shows approximately 360,000 distinct CDR3 sequences, 23% of them seen only once.

The origin of this receptor is a woman between 40 and 50 years old with Graves disease. The material sequenced was peripheral blood mononuclear cells (PBMCs), taken when the disease was refractory, from a patient treated with antithyroid drugs. The gene calls are TRBV6-1 and TRBJ1-5; TRBD1 is a possible D gene (6 bases). The CDR3 coding sequence is TGTGCCAGCAGTCACAGGGACAAATCGGTCGGGAGCAATCAGCCCCAGCATTTT. Protein sequence: CASSHRDKSVGSNQPQHF.